Presented here are 6 T cell receptor beta chains from one specimen sequenced in a study of T cells after yellow fever vaccination. TCRdb processed the 5' RACE reads anew with MiXCR; each CDR3 protein has one entry. The sample carries about 300,000 distinct CDR3 sequences, roughly 9% recorded once. This material consisted of CD4+ T cells sorted from PBMCs, taken 5 days after the yellow fever booster vaccination. These receptors were collected from a man between 18 and 35 years old who received the YFV17D yellow fever vaccine.

The V gene is TRBV6-6, the J gene TRBJ2-1, with a weak D call TRBD1 (5 bases). Germline V gives CDR1 MNHNY, CDR2 SVGAGI (reference sequence). V was shortened by 1 base and J by 5 bases, with 27 bases between the two germline ends. This CDR3 has 20 amino acids. The CDR3 loop is CASSYWGGQRIAPNNNEQFF. CDR3 in DNA: TGTGCCAGCAGTTACTGGGGCGGCCAGCGAATAGCTCCCAATAACAATGAGCAGTTCTTC.

V usage is TRBV18 and J usage is TRBJ2-3, with D unclear. Trimming pared 6 bases from V and 0 bases from J, leaving 10 bases between. This CDR3 contains 14 residues. Germline lookup yields CDR1 KGHSH and CDR2 LQKENI. The CDR3 region is CASSPVQSTDTQYF. DNA for the CDR3: TGTGCCAGCTCCCCCGTTCAAAGCACAGATACGCAGTATTTT.

J is TRBJ2-1 and V is TRBV7-2; D unclear. The V end was cut by 8 bases, the J end by 5 bases, with 4 bases between. The CDR3 spans 10 residues. Germline CDR1 SGHTA, CDR2 FQGNSA. Here the CDR3 DNA reads TGTGCCAGCGGGGACAATGAGCAGTTCTTC. This gives the protein CASGDNEQFF.

The rearrangement joins TRBV5-8 to TRBJ1-1; D call uncertain. Trimming took 1 base from V and 8 from J, leaving 12 bases between them. The germline gives CDR1 SGHTS, CDR2 YDEGEE. The CDR3 totals 13 residues. The CDR3: CASSLFREAEAFF. Written as DNA, the CDR3 is TGTGCCAGCAGCTTGTTCAGAGAAGCCGAAGCTTTCTTT.

This clonotype was recorded a few times. The J gene is TRBJ1-6, the V gene TRBV7-3, with 10 bases that match TRBD1. There are 17 residues in the CDR3. Germline CDR1 is SGHTA and CDR2 is FQGTGA. Trimming took 1 base from V and 10 from J; bases not matched to a gene: 10. CDR3: CASSLKGGTGDPSPLHF. CDR3 bases: TGTGCCAGCAGCTTAAAAGGGGGGACAGGGGACCCATCACCCCTCCACTTT. Full variable domain (remainder filled in from reference TRBV7-3 and TRBJ1-6): GAGVSQTPSNKVTEKGKYVELRCDPISGHTALYWYRQSLGQGPEFLIYFQGTGAADDSGLPNDRFFAVRPEGSVSTLKIQRTERGDSAVYLCASSLKGGTGDPSPLHFGNGTRLTVT.

This clonotype was counted only a few times. V usage is TRBV4-1 and J usage is TRBJ2-7, with D tentatively TRBD1 or TRBD2 (5 bases each). The V end was cut by 4 bases, the J end by 5 bases, with 21 bases between. Germline V lookup: CDR1 MGHRA, CDR2 YSYEKL. The CDR3 extends over 16 amino acids. CDR3 coding DNA: TGCGCCAGCAGCCCAGGGAGTGGCATAGGCATCGACGAGCAGTACTTC. Residues: CASSPGSGIGIDEQYF.